This T cell receptor beta chain was sequenced during a study of blood T cell repertoires in COVID-19. Across the whole study: Spain, Italy and the United States supplied samples that represented acute and convalescent COVID-19. PBMCs, B-cell-depleted T cells, or T cells were the source of the cDNA or gDNA that made up the material.

This CDR3 is 15 amino acids long. Germline-derived CDR1 and CDR2 are KGHSH and LQKENI. With V trimmed by 1 base and J by 10 bases, 4 bases remained unmatched. Grouping used clinical history reported by participants in a survey and questionnaire. Two negative PCRs, clearance, or symptom resolution characterized the recovered Cohort 3 donors. Sequenced by immunoSEQ multiplex PCR; TCRdb stores in-frame clones only, minus some. This sample has over 300,000 clones, with around 84% found just once. The sequenced sample consisted of PBMCs or T cells enriched from blood (not recorded which). The sequence was obtained from a woman aged 18-30 years who had recovered from COVID-19. V gene TRBV18 combines with J gene TRBJ1-6; 10 bases agree with TRBD1. As DNA, the CDR3 is TGTGCCAGCTCACCACGGGGGACAGGGGACTCACCCCTCCACTTT. This encodes CASSPRGTGDSPLHF.